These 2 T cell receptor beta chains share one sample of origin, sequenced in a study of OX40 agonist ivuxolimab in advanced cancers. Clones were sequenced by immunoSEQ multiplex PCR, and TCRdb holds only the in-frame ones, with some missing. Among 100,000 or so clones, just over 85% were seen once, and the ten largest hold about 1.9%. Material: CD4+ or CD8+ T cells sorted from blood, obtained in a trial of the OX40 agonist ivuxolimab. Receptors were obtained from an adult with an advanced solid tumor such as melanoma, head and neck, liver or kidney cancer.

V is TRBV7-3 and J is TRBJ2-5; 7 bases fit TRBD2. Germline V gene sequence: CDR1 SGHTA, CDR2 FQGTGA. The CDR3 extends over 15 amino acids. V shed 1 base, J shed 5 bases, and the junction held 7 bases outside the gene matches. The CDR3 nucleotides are TGTGCCAGCAGCTTAATGGGCGGGACTACGGAGACCCAGTACTTC. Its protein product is CASSLMGGTTETQYF.

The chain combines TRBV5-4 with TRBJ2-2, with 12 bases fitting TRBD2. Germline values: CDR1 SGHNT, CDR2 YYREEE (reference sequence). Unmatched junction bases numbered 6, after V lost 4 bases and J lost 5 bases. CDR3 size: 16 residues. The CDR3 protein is CASSPLAGGDTGELFF. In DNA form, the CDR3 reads TGTGCCAGCAGCCCACTAGCGGGAGGAGATACCGGGGAGCTGTTTTTT.